Listed below are T cell receptor beta chains from one sample, sequenced in a study of control samples from healthy donors and cancer patients. Using immunoSEQ multiplex PCR, the repertoire was profiled, and TCRdb retains in-frame clones only, with some absent. The listing records about 190,000 clones. Sequenced sample: blood. The receptor source for this set is a woman in her 30s in good health. The CDR3 runs from the conserved cysteine through the conserved F or W. The D gene is left open where the match is weak.

cdr3_nt cdr3_aa j_call v_call d_call
TGTGCCAGCAGTGCTGTTGCGGCTAATGAAAAACTGTTTTTT CASSAVAANEKLFF TRBJ1-4 TRBV14 -
TGTGCCAGCAGTTTTAGCACCGGGGAGCTGTTTTTT CASSFSTGELFF TRBJ2-2 TRBV6-5 -
TGTGCCAGCAGCTTAAAAGGGTCCGGCATTCAGTACTTC CASSLKGSGIQYF TRBJ2-4 TRBV5-4 -
TGTGCCAGCAGTTACTCAAAACAGGGGGCCTATGGCTACACCTTC CASSYSKQGAYGYTF TRBJ1-2 TRBV6-5 TRBD1
TGTGCCAGCAGTTACTCGGACACGGGGAACACTGAAGCTTTCTTT CASSYSDTGNTEAFF TRBJ1-1 TRBV6-5 -
TGTGCCAGCAGTTTAAAGGGACACACAACTCGTACGCAGTATTTT CASSLKGHTTRTQYF TRBJ2-3 TRBV27 -
TGCGCCAGCAGCCAATCCCGGGACAGGCGAATAATGAACACTGAAGCTTTCTTT CASSQSRDRRIMNTEAFF TRBJ1-1 TRBV4-1 TRBD1
TGTGCCAGCAGCTTAGAAGGTGGGGGTACGAACACTGAAGCTTTCTTT CASSLEGGGTNTEAFF TRBJ1-1 TRBV11-3 -
TGTGCCAGCTCACCACCGGGACAGGGGAACACTGAAGCTTTCTTT CASSPPGQGNTEAFF TRBJ1-1 TRBV18 TRBD1
TGCGCCAGCAGCGAACACGCCCGAGGGGCTAATGAAAAACTGTTTTTT CASSEHARGANEKLFF TRBJ1-4 TRBV5-1 -
TGTGCCAGCAGCTCATCGACAGCGATGAACACTGAAGCTTTCTTT CASSSSTAMNTEAFF TRBJ1-1 TRBV9 -
TGTGCCAGCAGCCTAAGCCCGGGACGGATCTATGGCTACACCTTC CASSLSPGRIYGYTF TRBJ1-2 TRBV7-2 -
TGCGCCAGCAGTATACAGCTTTATAATTCACCCCTCCACTTT CASSIQLYNSPLHF TRBJ1-6 TRBV10-2 -
TGTGCCAGCAGCTTAAATCGGGGAACTGAAGCTTTCTTT CASSLNRGTEAFF TRBJ1-1 TRBV7-8 -
TGTGCCAGCAGCCCGACCGGGACAGGGGGGGAAGAGACCCAGTACTTC CASSPTGTGGEETQYF TRBJ2-5 TRBV28 TRBD1
TGTGCCAGCAGCTTAAGTGTAATAGGAAGGTGGAACACTGAAGCTTTCTTT CASSLSVIGRWNTEAFF TRBJ1-1 TRBV7-3 -
TGTGCCACCACACAACAGCCAGGCAGAACACCCCTCCACTTT CATTQQPGRTPLHF TRBJ1-6 TRBV19 -
TGTGCCAGCAGCGATCAAGAGACCCAGTACTTC CASSDQETQYF TRBJ2-5 TRBV7-8 -
TGTGCCACCAGTGACCCGACCGGAGGGGATCAGCCCCAGCATTTT CATSDPTGGDQPQHF TRBJ1-5 TRBV24-1 -
TGCGCCAGCAGCGCCGGCGGGGGGGCCCAAGAGACCCAGTACTTC CASSAGGGAQETQYF TRBJ2-5 TRBV5-1 TRBD2
TGCGCCAGCAGCCGGGGCGGTTTGGAGACCCAGTACTTC CASSRGGLETQYF TRBJ2-5 TRBV4-1 -
TGCGCCAGCAGCTTTCGTAGCGGATCCATCGGAACCTACAATGAGCAGTTCTTC CASSFRSGSIGTYNEQFF TRBJ2-1 TRBV5-1 -
TGCGCCAGCAGCCAGTCCTGGAGGGAGTCGAACAATCAGCCCCAGCATTTT CASSQSWRESNNQPQHF TRBJ1-5 TRBV4-1 -
TGCAGCGTTGTCGTCCCTTCCTACGAGCAGTACTTC CSVVVPSYEQYF TRBJ2-7 TRBV29-1 -
TGTGCCAGCAGTTACTCGACAGTAACAGTGAACACTGAAGCTTTCTTT CASSYSTVTVNTEAFF TRBJ1-1 TRBV6-5 -
TGTGCCAGCAGTTGGACTCAAACTCCCAATTATGGCTACACCTTC CASSWTQTPNYGYTF TRBJ1-2 TRBV6-2/TRBV6-3 -
TGCGCCAGCAGCTACCAGACGGACCAAGAGACCCAGTACTTC CASSYQTDQETQYF TRBJ2-5 TRBV5-1 -
TGCGCCAGCAGCCCGTGGACAGGGAGGGACACTGAAGCTTTCTTT CASSPWTGRDTEAFF TRBJ1-1 TRBV5-1 TRBD1
TGTGCCAGCAGCTTACGCAGGGACAGGGTAATTAGCACTGAAGCTTTCTTT CASSLRRDRVISTEAFF TRBJ1-1 TRBV7-2 TRBD1
TGTGCCAGCAGCCCCGGGAGGTACGAGCAGTACTTC CASSPGRYEQYF TRBJ2-7 TRBV12-3/TRBV12-4 TRBD2
TGTGCCAGCAGCTTTTTGGGGTCTCCTTGGCCAGATACGCAGTATTTT CASSFLGSPWPDTQYF TRBJ2-3 TRBV7-2 -
TGTGCCAGCGCCCCAGGGGGGACTGAAGCTTTCTTT CASAPGGTEAFF TRBJ1-1 TRBV3-1/TRBV3-2 TRBD1
TGTGCCAGCGGAGGGATTGCGGTGAACACTGAAGCTTTCTTT CASGGIAVNTEAFF TRBJ1-1 TRBV28 -
TGTGCCAGCAGTTTAAGACAGGGGCGCTCCTACAATGAGCAGTTCTTC CASSLRQGRSYNEQFF TRBJ2-1 TRBV28 TRBD1
TGTGCCAGCAGTTCCCCGACAGGGGTAAGGGAGCAGTACTTC CASSSPTGVREQYF TRBJ2-7 TRBV6-5 TRBD1
TGTGCCAGCAGCCCCGACAGAAACTATGGCTACACCTTC CASSPDRNYGYTF TRBJ1-2 TRBV6-5 -
TGTGCCAGCAGTTTAGCTGGCCGCTACGAGCAGTACTTC CASSLAGRYEQYF TRBJ2-7 TRBV6-6 -
TGTGCCAGTAGTATAGGACAGGCGGGACAAGAGACCCAGTACTTC CASSIGQAGQETQYF TRBJ2-5 TRBV19 -
TGTGCCAGCAGCCCTAGTTTGGAGAGCACTGAAGCTTTCTTT CASSPSLESTEAFF TRBJ1-1 TRBV7-6 -
TGTGCCAGCTCAAGTAATACAGGGTGGTACGAGCAGTACTTC CASSSNTGWYEQYF TRBJ2-7 TRBV18 -
TGTGCCAGCAGCCCCTGGAACGAGCAGTACTTC CASSPWNEQYF TRBJ2-7 TRBV6-5 -
TGTGCCAGCCAGTACGGGCAAAACTCACCCCTCCACTTT CASQYGQNSPLHF TRBJ1-6 TRBV12-3/TRBV12-4 -
TGTGCCAGCAGTTACGAGGGTCTCTATGGCTACACCTTC CASSYEGLYGYTF TRBJ1-2 TRBV6-5 -
TGTGCCAGTAGAGACACAGATACGCAGTATTTT CASRDTDTQYF TRBJ2-3 TRBV19 -
TGCGCCAGCAGCCCTCCGGGACAGTCTTCTGGAAACACCATATATTTT CASSPPGQSSGNTIYF TRBJ1-3 TRBV4-1 TRBD1
TGTGCCAGCAGCTTAGGAAGGACTAGCACAGATACGCAGTATTTT CASSLGRTSTDTQYF TRBJ2-3 TRBV7-8 -
TGTGCCAGCAGCCTGGACGGAGTCTACACCTTC CASSLDGVYTF TRBJ1-2 TRBV5-6 -
TGTGCCAGCAGCCAAGACCCGGGTACTAGCGGGGGGGCATCGGATACGCAGTATTTT CASSQDPGTSGGASDTQYF TRBJ2-3 TRBV3-1/TRBV3-2 TRBD2
TGTGCCAGCAGTCCCGACCAGGGGTCAGGGGAAAAACTGTTTTTT CASSPDQGSGEKLFF TRBJ1-4 TRBV6-5 -
TGTGCCAGCAGTTACGTGGCGAATCAGCCCCAGCATTTT CASSYVANQPQHF TRBJ1-5 TRBV6-5 -
TGTGCCAGTAGTATTGGGGGGACTCAAGAGACCCAGTACTTC CASSIGGTQETQYF TRBJ2-5 TRBV19 -
TGTGCCAGCAGTCGGGACAGGGGGCATCAGCCCCAGCATTTT CASSRDRGHQPQHF TRBJ1-5 TRBV2 TRBD1
TGTGCCAGCAGTTTAGTGAGGGGCGAGCAGTACTTC CASSLVRGEQYF TRBJ2-7 TRBV12-3/TRBV12-4 -
TGTGCCAGCAGCTCCGCCCCCCCACAGGACAATGAGCAGTTCTTC CASSSAPPQDNEQFF TRBJ2-1 TRBV7-2 -
TGTGCCAGCTCACCAGGATTAGTATTGGCAGATACGCAGTATTTT CASSPGLVLADTQYF TRBJ2-3 TRBV18 -
TGTGCCAGCAGCTTAGAAGGGACCTACAATGAGCAGTTCTTC CASSLEGTYNEQFF TRBJ2-1 TRBV7-9 -
TGTGCCAGCAGGGACAGGCGATCCTCGAACACTGAAGCTTTCTTT CASRDRRSSNTEAFF TRBJ1-1 TRBV6-6 TRBD1
TGCGCCAGCAGTGAAGATTCAGGCCTGGAGGAGTACTTC CASSEDSGLEEYF TRBJ2-7 TRBV10-1 -
TGTGCCAGCAGCGTAACCGTAGGCACTGAAGCTTTCTTT CASSVTVGTEAFF TRBJ1-1 TRBV9 -
TGTGCCAGCAGCTTGAGAGGGATGGAGACCCAGTACTTC CASSLRGMETQYF TRBJ2-5 TRBV7-2 -